This TCR beta chain is drawn from a study of cytomegalovirus exposure and HLA in healthy donors. This PCR relied on a set of 60 Vbeta primers and 13 Jbeta primers. Only in-frame clones appear in the TCRdb table, and some are missing; sequencing was by immunoSEQ multiplex PCR. In the table there are roughly 120,000 clones, roughly 80% of which are singletons. The CDR3 is made up of 15 amino acids. Germline CDR1 reads MGHRA; CDR2 reads YSYEKL. V was trimmed by 4 bases and J by 2 bases, leaving 14 bases between them. This clone was recorded once. Its antigen is unknown. Broader study findings: Most TCR sequences proved rare, with some public TCRs found in many donors.

Sequences were obtained from PBMCs. This sequence joins TRBV4-1 and TRBJ1-2; D is uncertain. This receptor was taken from a man aged 25 to 40 in good health and CMV-seronegative. The CDR3 loop reads CASSPLTRSNYGYTF. CDR3 DNA sequence: TGCGCCAGCAGCCCGTTGACACGATCCAACTATGGCTACACCTTC.